Presented here are 2 T cell receptor beta chains from one specimen sequenced in a study of OX40 agonist ivuxolimab in advanced cancers. Generated by immunoSEQ multiplex PCR, the TCRdb table keeps only in-frame clones and is missing some. Altogether some 74,000 clones are present, about 88% being singletons, with the ten largest covering around 0.98%. The starting material was CD4+ or CD8+ T cells sorted from blood, obtained in a trial of the OX40 agonist ivuxolimab. These receptors all come from an adult with an advanced solid tumor such as melanoma, head and neck, liver or kidney cancer.

The sample holds one count of this clone. This rearrangement joins TRBV5-4 to TRBJ2-7; 7 nucleotides agree with TRBD1. With V trimmed by 3 bases and J by 6 bases, 12 bases remained unmatched. Germline CDR1 and CDR2: SGHNT and YYREEE (reference sequence). The CDR3 spans 15 residues. The CDR3 DNA is TGTGCCAGCAGCTCGAAGGGGGCTTCGGTTGGCGAGCAGTACTTC. Translating it yields CASSSKGASVGEQYF.

The chain carries TRBV7-8 and TRBJ2-3; 12 positions match TRBD1. V lost 5 bases and J lost 7; bases outside the gene matches: 16. The CDR3 has 18 residues. Germline V lookup: CDR1 SGHVS, CDR2 FQNEAQ. The chain's CDR3 is CASSQRVLGTGGGNTQYF. CDR3 bases: TGTGCCAGCAGCCAGAGGGTGCTTGGGACAGGGGGCGGTAATACGCAGTATTTT.